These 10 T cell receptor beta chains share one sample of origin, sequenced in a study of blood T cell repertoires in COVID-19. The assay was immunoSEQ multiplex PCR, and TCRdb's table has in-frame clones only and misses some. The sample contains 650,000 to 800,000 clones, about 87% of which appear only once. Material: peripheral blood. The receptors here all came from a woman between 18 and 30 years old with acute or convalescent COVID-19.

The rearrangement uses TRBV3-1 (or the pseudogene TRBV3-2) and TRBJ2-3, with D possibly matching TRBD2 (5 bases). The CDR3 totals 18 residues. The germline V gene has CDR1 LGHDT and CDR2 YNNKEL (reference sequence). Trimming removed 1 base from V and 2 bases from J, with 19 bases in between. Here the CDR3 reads CASSQGDYWIRDTDTQYF. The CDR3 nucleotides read TGTGCCAGCAGCCAAGGAGATTATTGGATCCGGGACACAGATACGCAGTATTTT.

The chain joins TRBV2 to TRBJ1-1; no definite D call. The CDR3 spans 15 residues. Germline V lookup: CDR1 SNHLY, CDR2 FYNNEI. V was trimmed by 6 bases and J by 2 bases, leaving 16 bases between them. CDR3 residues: CASREVGVGNTEAFF. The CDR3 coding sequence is TGTGCCAGCAGGGAGGTGGGCGTCGGAAACACTGAAGCTTTCTTT.

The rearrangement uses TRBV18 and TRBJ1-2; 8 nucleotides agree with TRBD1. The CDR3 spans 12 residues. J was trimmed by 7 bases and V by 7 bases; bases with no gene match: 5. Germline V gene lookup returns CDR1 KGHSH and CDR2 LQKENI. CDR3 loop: CASYRGETGYTF. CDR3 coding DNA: TGTGCCAGCTACAGGGGGGAAACTGGCTACACCTTC. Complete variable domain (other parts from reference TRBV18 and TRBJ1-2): NAGVMQNPRHLVRRRGQEARLRCSPMKGHSHVYWYRQLPEEGLKFMVYLQKENIIDESGMPKERFSAEFPKEGPSILRIQQVVRGDSAAYFCASYRGETGYTFGSGTRLTVV.

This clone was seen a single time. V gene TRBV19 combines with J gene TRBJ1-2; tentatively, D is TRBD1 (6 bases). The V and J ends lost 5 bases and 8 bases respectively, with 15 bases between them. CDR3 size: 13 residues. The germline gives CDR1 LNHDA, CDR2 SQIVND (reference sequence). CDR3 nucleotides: TGTGCCAGTAGTGCGAAAGGGGGAGTAGGCTACACCTTC. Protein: CASSAKGGVGYTF.

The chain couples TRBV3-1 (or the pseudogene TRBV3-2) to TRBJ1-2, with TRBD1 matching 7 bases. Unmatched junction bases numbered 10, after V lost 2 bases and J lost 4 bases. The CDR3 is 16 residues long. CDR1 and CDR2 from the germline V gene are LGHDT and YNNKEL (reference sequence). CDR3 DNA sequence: TGTGCCAGCAGCCAACTCGCGACAGGGCCGTCCTATGGCTACACCTTC. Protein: CASSQLATGPSYGYTF.

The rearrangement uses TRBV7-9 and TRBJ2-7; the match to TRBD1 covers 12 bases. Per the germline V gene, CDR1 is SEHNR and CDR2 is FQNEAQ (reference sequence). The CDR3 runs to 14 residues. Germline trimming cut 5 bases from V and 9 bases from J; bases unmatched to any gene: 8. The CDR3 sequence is CASSATGQGAGQYF. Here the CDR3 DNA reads TGTGCCAGCAGCGCAACGGGACAGGGGGCCGGGCAGTACTTC.

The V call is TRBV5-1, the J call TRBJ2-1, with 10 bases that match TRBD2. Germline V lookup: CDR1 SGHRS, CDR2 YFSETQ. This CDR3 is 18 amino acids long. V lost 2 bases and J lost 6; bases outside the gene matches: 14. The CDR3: CASSLKAGGPFAPNEQFF. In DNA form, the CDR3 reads TGCGCCAGCAGCTTAAAAGCGGGGGGGCCGTTTGCCCCCAATGAGCAGTTCTTC.

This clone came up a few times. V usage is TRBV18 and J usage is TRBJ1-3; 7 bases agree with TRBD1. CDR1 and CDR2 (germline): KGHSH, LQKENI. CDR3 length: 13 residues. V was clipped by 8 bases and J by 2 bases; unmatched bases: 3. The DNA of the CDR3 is TGTGCCAGCCTACAGGGGACTGGAAACACCATATATTTT. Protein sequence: CASLQGTGNTIYF.

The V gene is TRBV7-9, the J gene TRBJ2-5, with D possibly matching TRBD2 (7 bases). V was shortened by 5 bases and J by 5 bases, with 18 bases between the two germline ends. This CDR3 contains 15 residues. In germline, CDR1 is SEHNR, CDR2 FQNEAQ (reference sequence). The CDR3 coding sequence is TGTGCCAGCAGCGCCAGGGGCCGGGGGGCTGAGACCCAGTACTTC. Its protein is CASSARGRGAETQYF.

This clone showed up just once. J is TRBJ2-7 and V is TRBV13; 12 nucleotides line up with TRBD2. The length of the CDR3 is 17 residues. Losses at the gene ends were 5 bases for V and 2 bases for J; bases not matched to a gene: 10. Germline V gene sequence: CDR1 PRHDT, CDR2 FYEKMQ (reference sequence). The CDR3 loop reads CASSPRKLAGGTYEQYF. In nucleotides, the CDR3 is TGTGCCAGCAGCCCCCGTAAGCTAGCGGGGGGGACCTACGAGCAGTACTTC.